This T cell receptor beta chain appears in the sequencing data of a study of cytotoxic CD8 clonotypes in ibrutinib-treated CLL. General study findings and limits: Clonality increased at ibrutinib response and stayed stable in sustained remission. At progression, however, it fell back toward baseline. Once treatment began, public clonotypes, which were uncommon, contracted or stayed stable. Baseline clonality was higher than in age-matched healthy donors and moved in step with circulating CD8+ T-cell counts.

Germline V gives CDR1 SGHRS, CDR2 YFSETQ. Trimming took off 4 bases at V and 2 bases at J, with 13 bases between the two ends. The length of the CDR3 is 14 residues. Of note for this clone: Its target is unknown.

Clones were read by immunoSEQ multiplex PCR, and TCRdb kept only the in-frame ones, dropping some. There are under 150,000 clones in the sample; around 80% occur only once, and 2.5% to 3.5% lies in the top ten. V usage is TRBV5-1 and J usage is TRBJ2-7, with D maybe TRBD1 (6 bases). The origin of this receptor is a human donor with chronic lymphocytic leukemia. This material consisted of PBMCs, taken after 24 months of ibrutinib treatment. CDR3 nucleotide sequence: TGCGCCAGCAGCACGAACAGGGTCCCCTACGAGCAGTACTTC. It specifies CASSTNRVPYEQYF.